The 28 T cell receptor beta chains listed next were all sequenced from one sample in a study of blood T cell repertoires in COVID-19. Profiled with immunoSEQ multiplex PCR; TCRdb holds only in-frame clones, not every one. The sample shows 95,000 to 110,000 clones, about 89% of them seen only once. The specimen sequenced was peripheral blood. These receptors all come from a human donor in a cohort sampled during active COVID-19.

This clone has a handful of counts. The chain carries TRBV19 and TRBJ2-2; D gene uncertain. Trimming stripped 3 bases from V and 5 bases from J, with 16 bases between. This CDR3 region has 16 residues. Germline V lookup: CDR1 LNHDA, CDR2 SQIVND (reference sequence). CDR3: CASSITRGSATGELFF. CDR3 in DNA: TGTGCCAGTAGTATCACTCGTGGCAGCGCGACCGGGGAGCTGTTTTTT.

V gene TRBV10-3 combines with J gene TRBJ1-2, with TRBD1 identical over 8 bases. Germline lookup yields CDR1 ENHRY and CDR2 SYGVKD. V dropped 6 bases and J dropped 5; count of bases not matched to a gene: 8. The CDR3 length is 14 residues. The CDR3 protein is CAIRSGTGRYGYTF. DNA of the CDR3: TGTGCCATCAGGTCCGGGACAGGCCGTTATGGCTACACCTTC.

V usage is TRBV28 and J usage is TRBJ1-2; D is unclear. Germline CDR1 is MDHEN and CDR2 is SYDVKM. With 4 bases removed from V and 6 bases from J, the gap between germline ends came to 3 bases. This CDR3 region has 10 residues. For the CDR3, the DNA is TGTGCCAGCAGTTCCAATGGCTACACCTTC. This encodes CASSSNGYTF.

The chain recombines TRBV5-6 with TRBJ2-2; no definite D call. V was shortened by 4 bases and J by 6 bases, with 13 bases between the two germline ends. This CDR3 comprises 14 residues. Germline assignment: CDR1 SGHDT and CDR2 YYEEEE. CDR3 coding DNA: TGTGCCAGCAGCCCATTGGGTAGCTCCGGGGAGCTGTTTTTT. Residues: CASSPLGSSGELFF.

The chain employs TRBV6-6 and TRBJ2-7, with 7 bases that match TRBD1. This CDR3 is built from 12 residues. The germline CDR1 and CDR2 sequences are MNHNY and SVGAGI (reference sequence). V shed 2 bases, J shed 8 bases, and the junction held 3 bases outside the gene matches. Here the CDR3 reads CASSYPTGQQYF. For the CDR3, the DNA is TGTGCCAGCAGTTACCCGACAGGGCAGCAGTACTTC.

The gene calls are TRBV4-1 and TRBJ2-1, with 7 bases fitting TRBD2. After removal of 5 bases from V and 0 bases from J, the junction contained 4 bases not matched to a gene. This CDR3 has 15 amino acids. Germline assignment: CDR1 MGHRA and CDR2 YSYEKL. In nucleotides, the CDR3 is TGCGCCAGCAGCTTCGGGGGGAGCTCCTACAATGAGCAGTTCTTC. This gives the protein CASSFGGSSYNEQFF.

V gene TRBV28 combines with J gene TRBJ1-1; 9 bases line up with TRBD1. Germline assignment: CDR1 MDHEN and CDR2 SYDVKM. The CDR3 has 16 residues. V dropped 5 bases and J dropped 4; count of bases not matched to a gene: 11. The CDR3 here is CASSPWTGVLSTEAFF. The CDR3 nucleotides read TGTGCCAGCAGTCCCTGGACAGGGGTATTGAGCACTGAAGCTTTCTTT.

The CDR3 DNA reads TGTGCCAGCAGCGTAGGACAGTCCTACGAGCAGTACTTC. Protein product: CASSVGQSYEQYF. The chain combines TRBV9 with TRBJ2-7, with a possible D match to TRBD1 (5 bases). The CDR3 totals 13 residues. CDR1 SGDLS and CDR2 YYNGEE come from the germline V gene. The germline V and J ends were trimmed by 0 bases and 1 base, with 5 bases remaining between them.

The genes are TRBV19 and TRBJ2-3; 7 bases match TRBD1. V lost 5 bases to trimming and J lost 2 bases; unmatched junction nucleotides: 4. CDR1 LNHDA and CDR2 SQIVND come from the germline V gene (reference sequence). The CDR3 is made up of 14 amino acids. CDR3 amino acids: CASSSTGFTDTQYF. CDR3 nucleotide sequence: TGTGCCAGTAGTTCGACAGGGTTCACAGATACGCAGTATTTT.

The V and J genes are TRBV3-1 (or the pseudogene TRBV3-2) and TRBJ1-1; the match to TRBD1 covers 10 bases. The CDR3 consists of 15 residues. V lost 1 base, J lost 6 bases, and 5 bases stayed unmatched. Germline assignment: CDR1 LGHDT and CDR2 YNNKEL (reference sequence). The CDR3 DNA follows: TGTGCCAGCAGCCAAGCTGGGACAGGGGATTCTGAAGCTTTCTTT. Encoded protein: CASSQAGTGDSEAFF.

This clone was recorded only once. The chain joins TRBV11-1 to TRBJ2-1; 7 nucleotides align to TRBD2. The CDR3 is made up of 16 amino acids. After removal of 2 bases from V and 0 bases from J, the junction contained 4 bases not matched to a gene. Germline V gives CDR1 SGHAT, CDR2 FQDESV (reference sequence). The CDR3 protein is CASSLRPGGSYNEQFF. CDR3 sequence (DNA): TGTGCCAGCAGCTTACGCCCGGGAGGCTCCTACAATGAGCAGTTCTTC.

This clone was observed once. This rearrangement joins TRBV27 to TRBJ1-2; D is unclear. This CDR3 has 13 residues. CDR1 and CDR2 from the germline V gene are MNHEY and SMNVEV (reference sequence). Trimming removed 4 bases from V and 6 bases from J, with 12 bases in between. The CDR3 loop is CASSWLSGHGYTF. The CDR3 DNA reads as TGTGCCAGCAGTTGGCTCTCAGGTCATGGCTACACCTTC.

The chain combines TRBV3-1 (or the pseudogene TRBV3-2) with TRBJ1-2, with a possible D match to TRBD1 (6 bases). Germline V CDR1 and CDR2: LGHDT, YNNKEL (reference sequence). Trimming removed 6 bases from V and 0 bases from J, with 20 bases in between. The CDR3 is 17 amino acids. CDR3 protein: CASRHTTGWGPNYGYTF. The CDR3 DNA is TGTGCCAGCAGACATACAACCGGATGGGGGCCTAACTATGGCTACACCTTC.

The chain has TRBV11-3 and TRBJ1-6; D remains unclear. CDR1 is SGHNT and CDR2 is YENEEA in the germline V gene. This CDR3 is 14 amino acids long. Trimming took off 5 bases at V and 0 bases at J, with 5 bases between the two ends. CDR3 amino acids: CASSPSSYNSPLHF. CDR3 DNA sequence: TGTGCCAGCAGCCCGAGCTCCTATAATTCACCCCTCCACTTT.

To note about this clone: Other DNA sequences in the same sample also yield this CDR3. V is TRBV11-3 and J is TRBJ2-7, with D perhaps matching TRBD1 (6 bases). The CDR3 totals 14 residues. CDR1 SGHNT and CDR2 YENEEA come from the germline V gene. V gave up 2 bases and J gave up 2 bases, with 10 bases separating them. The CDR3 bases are TGTGCCAGCAGCTTATCCACAGGGACCTACGAGCAGTACTTC. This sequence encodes CASSLSTGTYEQYF. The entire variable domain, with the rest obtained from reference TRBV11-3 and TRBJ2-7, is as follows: EAGVVQSPRYKIIEKKQPVAFWCNPISGHNTLYWYLQNLGQGPELLIRYENEEAVDDSQLPKDRFSAERLKGVDSTLKIQPAELGDSAVYLCASSLSTGTYEQYFGPGTRLTVT.

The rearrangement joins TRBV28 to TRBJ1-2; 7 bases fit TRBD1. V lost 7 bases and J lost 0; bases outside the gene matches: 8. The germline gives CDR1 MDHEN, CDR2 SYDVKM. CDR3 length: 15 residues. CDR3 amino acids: CASNGGTDSNYGYTF. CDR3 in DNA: TGTGCCAGCAATGGCGGGACAGATTCTAACTATGGCTACACCTTC.

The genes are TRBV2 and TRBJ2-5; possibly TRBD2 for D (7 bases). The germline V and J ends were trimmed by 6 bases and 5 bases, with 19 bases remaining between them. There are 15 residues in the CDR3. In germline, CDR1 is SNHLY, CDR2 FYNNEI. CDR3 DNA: TGTGCCAGCAGACCGGGGGGCGGGAGAGGTGAGACCCAGTACTTC. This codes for CASRPGGGRGETQYF.

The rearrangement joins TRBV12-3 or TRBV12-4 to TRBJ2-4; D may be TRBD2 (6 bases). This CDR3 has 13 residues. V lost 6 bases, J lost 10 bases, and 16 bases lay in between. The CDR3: CASSVSEGLIQYF. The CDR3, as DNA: TGTGCCAGCAGCGTGTCGGAGGGCCTGATTCAGTACTTC.

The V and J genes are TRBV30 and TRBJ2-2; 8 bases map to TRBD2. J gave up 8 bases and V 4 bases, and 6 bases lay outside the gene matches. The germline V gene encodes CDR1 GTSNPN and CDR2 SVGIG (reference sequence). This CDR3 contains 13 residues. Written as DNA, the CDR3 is TGTGCCTGGACCCGGGGGGGCAAGGGGGAGCTGTTTTTT. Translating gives CAWTRGGKGELFF.

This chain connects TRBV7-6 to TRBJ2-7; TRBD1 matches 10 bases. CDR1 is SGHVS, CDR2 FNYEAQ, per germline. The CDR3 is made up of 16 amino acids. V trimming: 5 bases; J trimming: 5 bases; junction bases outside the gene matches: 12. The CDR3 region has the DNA TGTGCCAGCAGCCGATCCGGACAGGGGGGGTGGGACGAGCAGTACTTC. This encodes CASSRSGQGGWDEQYF.

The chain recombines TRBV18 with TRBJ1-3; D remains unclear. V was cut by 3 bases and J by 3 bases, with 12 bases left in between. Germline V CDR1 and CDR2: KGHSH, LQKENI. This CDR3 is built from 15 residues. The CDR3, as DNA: TGTGCCAGCTCACCCACAGAAAGCCTTGGAAACACCATATATTTT. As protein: CASSPTESLGNTIYF.

The CDR3 DNA follows: TGTGCCAGCAGTTTAATGCTAGCGGGAGGGGAAGAGCAGTACTTC. Translation gives CASSLMLAGGEEQYF. V is TRBV28 and J is TRBJ2-7, with 12 bases that match TRBD2. The ends lost 2 bases at V and 7 bases at J; junction bases unmatched: 6. The CDR3 loop spans 15 amino acids. The germline gives CDR1 MDHEN, CDR2 SYDVKM.

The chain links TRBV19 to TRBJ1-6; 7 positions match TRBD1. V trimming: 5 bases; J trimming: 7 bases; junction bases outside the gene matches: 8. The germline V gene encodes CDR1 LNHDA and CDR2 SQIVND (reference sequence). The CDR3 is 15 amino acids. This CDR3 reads CASSGDRVTNSPLHF. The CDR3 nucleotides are TGTGCCAGTAGTGGTGACAGGGTAACGAATTCACCCCTCCACTTT.

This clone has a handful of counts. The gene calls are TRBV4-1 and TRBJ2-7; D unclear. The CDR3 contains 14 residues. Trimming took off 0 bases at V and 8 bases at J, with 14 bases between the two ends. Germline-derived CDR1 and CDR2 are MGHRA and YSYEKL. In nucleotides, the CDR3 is TGCGCCAGCAGCCAAGATTGGCTAGTTTATCAGCAGTACTTC. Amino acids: CASSQDWLVYQQYF.

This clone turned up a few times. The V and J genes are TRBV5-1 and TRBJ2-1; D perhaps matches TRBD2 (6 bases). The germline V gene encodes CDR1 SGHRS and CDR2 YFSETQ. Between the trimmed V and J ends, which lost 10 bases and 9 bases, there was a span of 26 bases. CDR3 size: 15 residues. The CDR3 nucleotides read TGCGCCTCCAGACATACCGGGACTCCGTCCGGTGAGCAGTTCTTC. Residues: CASRHTGTPSGEQFF.

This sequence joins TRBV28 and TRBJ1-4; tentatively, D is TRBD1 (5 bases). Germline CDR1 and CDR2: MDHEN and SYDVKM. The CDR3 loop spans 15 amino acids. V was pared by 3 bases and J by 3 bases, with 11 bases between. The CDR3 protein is CASSLLDRANEKLFF. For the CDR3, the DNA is TGTGCCAGCAGTTTGCTTGACAGAGCTAATGAAAAACTGTTTTTT.

CDR3 loop: CASSQLAEGYYNEQFF. The CDR3, as DNA: TGTGCCAGCAGCCAGCTAGCGGAGGGCTATTACAATGAGCAGTTCTTC. The rearrangement links TRBV14 to TRBJ2-1, with 7 bases identical to TRBD2. The CDR3 has 16 residues. The J segment lost 4 bases and the V segment lost 3 bases, leaving 9 bases of the junction unmatched. The germline V gene has CDR1 SGHDN and CDR2 FVKESK.

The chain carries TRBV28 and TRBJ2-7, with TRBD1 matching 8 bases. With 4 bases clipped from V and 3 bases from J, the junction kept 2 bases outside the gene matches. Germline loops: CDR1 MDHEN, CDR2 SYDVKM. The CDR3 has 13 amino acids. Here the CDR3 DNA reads TGTGCCAGCAGTTCAGGGGGCTTCTACGAGCAGTACTTC. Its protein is CASSSGGFYEQYF.